The 30 T cell receptor beta chains presented below share a single source sample, sequenced in a study of blood T cell repertoires in COVID-19. TCRdb's copy holds only in-frame clones and misses some; the assay was immunoSEQ multiplex PCR. The repertoire holds 270,000 or so clones, with approximately 91% as singletons. Specimen: PBMCs or T cells enriched from blood (not recorded which). The source is a woman aged 40 to 50 with acute COVID-19.

J is TRBJ2-7 and V is TRBV27; possibly TRBD2 for D (6 bases). CDR1 is MNHEY and CDR2 is SMNVEV in the germline V gene (reference sequence). Trimming left V 4 bases short and J 4 bases short, with 17 bases between. The CDR3 spans 15 residues. CDR3 sequence (DNA): TGTGCCAGCAGTTCCGGGAGCCCGACGCTTTACGAGCAGTACTTC. Translation gives CASSSGSPTLYEQYF.

The J gene is TRBJ2-1, the V gene TRBV9; TRBD2 is a possible D gene (6 bases). Trimming left V 0 bases short and J 7 bases short, with 23 bases between. The CDR3 extends over 18 amino acids. Looked up from germline, CDR1 is SGDLS and CDR2 is YYNGEE. The CDR3: CASSVGLGGPTLRNEQFF. The CDR3 region has the DNA TGTGCCAGCAGCGTAGGCCTGGGGGGACCGACGCTAAGGAATGAGCAGTTCTTC.

The chain carries TRBV3-1 (or the pseudogene TRBV3-2) and TRBJ2-1; 7 nucleotides line up with TRBD1. The CDR3 totals 16 residues. The V gene's germline CDR1 is LGHDT and CDR2 YNNKEL (reference sequence). Trimming cost V 2 bases and J 5 bases; bases outside gene matches: 9. This CDR3 is CASSQLTGQKDNEQFF. As DNA, the CDR3 is TGTGCCAGCAGCCAACTCACGGGACAGAAAGACAATGAGCAGTTCTTC.

This rearrangement joins TRBV4-3 to TRBJ2-3; TRBD1 aligns across 10 bases. Germline CDR1 is LGHNA and CDR2 is YSLEER. CDR3 length: 19 amino acids. Trimming took 0 bases from V and 2 from J; bases not matched to a gene: 11. CDR3 nucleotide sequence: TGCGCCAGCAGCCAAGATCCATGGGGGACAGGGGCACTCACAGATACGCAGTATTTT. Its translation is CASSQDPWGTGALTDTQYF.

This clone was recorded once. The genes are TRBV7-8 and TRBJ2-5, with D unresolved. Between the trimmed V and J ends, which lost 3 bases and 1 base, there was a span of 9 bases. The CDR3 runs to 14 residues. Looked up from germline, CDR1 is SGHVS and CDR2 is FQNEAQ. In nucleotides, the CDR3 is TGTGCCAGCAGCTTTCCCATTCCCCAAGAGACCCAGTACTTC. Encoded protein: CASSFPIPQETQYF.

V usage is TRBV15 and J usage is TRBJ1-4; D uncertain. From germline, CDR1 is LNHNV and CDR2 YYDKDF (reference sequence). Between the trimmed V and J ends, which lost 0 bases and 8 bases, there was a span of 4 bases. The CDR3 runs to 12 residues. The CDR3 region is CATSRDVEKLFF. The CDR3 coding sequence is TGTGCCACCAGCAGAGATGTAGAAAAACTGTTTTTT.

The gene calls are TRBV2 and TRBJ2-7; TRBD2 matches 9 bases. V shed 7 bases and J 2 bases; nucleotides not matched to a gene: 6. Germline V gene data show CDR1 as SNHLY and CDR2 as FYNNEI. CDR3 length: 14 residues. In nucleotides, the CDR3 is TGTGCCAGCAACCCTAGCGGGGTTCCCTACGAGCAGTACTTC. Translating it yields CASNPSGVPYEQYF.

The chain uses TRBV15 and TRBJ1-1; D might be TRBD1 (5 bases). CDR1 is LNHNV, CDR2 YYDKDF, per germline (reference sequence). This CDR3 region has 15 residues. Trimming took off 0 bases at V and 2 bases at J, with 10 bases between the two ends. The CDR3 loop reads CATSRDNQGNTEAFF. The CDR3 DNA is TGTGCCACCAGCAGAGATAACCAGGGAAACACTGAAGCTTTCTTT. The full variable domain, its missing parts supplied by reference TRBV15 and TRBJ1-1, is DAMVIQNPRYQVTQFGKPVTLSCSQTLNHNVMYWYQQKSSQAPKLLFHYYDKDFNNEADTPDNFQSRRPNTSFCFLDIRSPGLGDTAMYLCATSRDNQGNTEAFFGQGTRLTVV.

In its sample, this clone was seen many times. The V and J genes are TRBV10-3 and TRBJ1-6, with D unresolved. Trimming left V 6 bases short and J 0 bases short, with 12 bases between. The germline V gene encodes CDR1 ENHRY and CDR2 SYGVKD. The CDR3 totals 16 residues. The CDR3 loop reads CAIRSEKSSYNSPLHF. The CDR3 nucleotides are TGTGCCATCAGGAGTGAGAAGAGCTCCTATAATTCACCCCTCCACTTT.

V is TRBV15 and J is TRBJ2-3; D perhaps matches TRBD2 (6 bases). The germline V gene has CDR1 LNHNV and CDR2 YYDKDF (reference sequence). The CDR3 loop spans 16 amino acids. Between the trimmed V and J ends, which lost 3 bases and 2 bases, there was a span of 15 bases. In DNA form, the CDR3 reads TGTGCCACCAGCAGGGAGGGGTCATTCTACACAGATACGCAGTATTTT. Its translation: CATSREGSFYTDTQYF.

V and J are TRBV2 and TRBJ2-5, with D maybe TRBD1 (5 bases). V was cut by 7 bases and J by 4 bases, with 16 bases left in between. The length of the CDR3 is 14 residues. CDR1 is SNHLY and CDR2 is FYNNEI in the germline V gene. This CDR3 reads CASKEVGAAETQYF. The CDR3 region has the DNA TGTGCCAGCAAGGAAGTAGGGGCCGCAGAGACCCAGTACTTC.

The chain combines TRBV6-4 with TRBJ1-5; 9 positions agree with TRBD1. Germline CDR1 MRHNA, CDR2 SNTAGT. The CDR3 is 18 amino acids. The V and J ends lost 6 bases and 2 bases, in that order; junction bases with no gene match: 14. The CDR3 spells CASRLQGALDAGNQPQHF. In DNA form, the CDR3 reads TGTGCCAGCAGGTTACAGGGGGCCCTGGATGCGGGCAATCAGCCCCAGCATTTT.

V and J are TRBV4-2 and TRBJ2-7; possibly TRBD2 for D (6 bases). Looked up from germline, CDR1 is LGHNA and CDR2 is YNFKEQ. V lost 4 bases and J 5 bases, leaving 15 bases between the germline ends. CDR3 size: 14 residues. The CDR3 protein is CASSRGASSDEQYF. In nucleotides, the CDR3 is TGTGCCAGCAGCCGCGGGGCGTCCAGCGACGAGCAGTACTTC.

The J gene is TRBJ1-1, the V gene TRBV7-2; 9 bases map to TRBD1. CDR1 is SGHTA and CDR2 is FQGNSA in the germline V gene. V lost 4 bases and J lost 3; bases outside the gene matches: 9. This CDR3 is built from 16 residues. The CDR3 spells CASSSAHRGRYTEAFF. Here the CDR3 DNA reads TGTGCCAGCAGCTCGGCCCACAGGGGGCGGTACACTGAAGCTTTCTTT.

This clone occurred once. This chain joins TRBV29-1 and TRBJ1-2; D is undetermined. The CDR3 loop spans 11 amino acids. Germline assignment: CDR1 SQVTM and CDR2 ANQGSEA. V was shortened by 4 bases and J by 7 bases, with 10 bases between the two germline ends. Here the CDR3 reads CSVGRIGGYTF. CDR3 nucleotides: TGCAGCGTTGGGAGAATTGGTGGCTACACCTTC.

CDR3 nucleotide sequence: TGTGCCACCAAAAGCCGAATATCTAGCGGGAGGACGACCGGGGAGCTGTTTTTT. Translation gives CATKSRISSGRTTGELFF. The chain links TRBV3-1 (or the pseudogene TRBV3-2) to TRBJ2-2, with 11 bases fitting TRBD2. CDR1 is LGHDT, CDR2 YNNKEL, per germline (reference sequence). CDR3 length: 18 residues. The V and J ends lost 10 bases and 5 bases, in that order; junction bases with no gene match: 18.

This sequence joins TRBV5-5 and TRBJ2-1, with TRBD2 matching 10 bases. The CDR3 contains 16 residues. Germline lookup yields CDR1 SGHKS and CDR2 YYEKEE (reference sequence). J was trimmed by 4 bases and V by 4 bases; bases with no gene match: 8. The CDR3 loop is CASSTRGTSVYNEQFF. CDR3 coding DNA: TGTGCCAGCAGCACCCGCGGGACTAGCGTGTACAATGAGCAGTTCTTC.

The chain's CDR3 is CASSPGGWRQSNSPLHF. The CDR3 coding sequence is TGTGCCAGCAGCCCCGGCGGCTGGCGGCAGTCCAATTCACCCCTCCACTTT. The rearrangement links TRBV5-4 to TRBJ1-6; D is unclear. The CDR3 runs to 17 residues. The germline gives CDR1 SGHNT, CDR2 YYREEE (reference sequence). The germline V and J ends were trimmed by 4 bases and 7 bases, with 21 bases remaining between them.

CDR3 sequence: CASSINRLNQPQHF. CDR3 sequence (DNA): TGTGCCAGTAGTATCAACAGGTTAAATCAGCCCCAGCATTTT. This chain uses TRBV19 with TRBJ1-5; TRBD1 is a possible D gene (5 bases). There are 14 residues in the CDR3. Germline CDR1 LNHDA, CDR2 SQIVND (reference sequence). V shed 3 bases and J shed 4 bases, with 10 bases lying between them.

This clone showed up just once. This chain uses TRBV28 with TRBJ1-5; no definite D call. Trimming pared 2 bases from V and 4 bases from J, leaving 9 bases between. CDR3 length: 14 residues. Germline V gene data show CDR1 as MDHEN and CDR2 as SYDVKM. The CDR3 loop reads CASSLRTANQPQHF. CDR3 nucleotides: TGTGCCAGCAGTTTACGTACAGCTAATCAGCCCCAGCATTTT.

The chain couples TRBV15 to TRBJ2-1; 11 bases fit TRBD2. The CDR3 sequence is 17 residues long. V lost 0 bases to trimming and J lost 3 bases; unmatched junction nucleotides: 4. Per germline, CDR1 LNHNV and CDR2 YYDKDF (reference sequence). CDR3 DNA sequence: TGTGCCACCAGCAGAGATCAGGGACTAGCGGTCTACAATGAGCAGTTCTTC. Amino acids: CATSRDQGLAVYNEQFF.

CDR3 DNA sequence: TGTGCCAGCTCCCGCGGGACAGGATCCTACGAGCAGTACTTC. It specifies CASSRGTGSYEQYF. The J gene is TRBJ2-7, the V gene TRBV18, with 8 bases that match TRBD1. V lost 6 bases, J lost 1 base, and 5 bases stayed unmatched. CDR1 is KGHSH, CDR2 LQKENI, per germline. This CDR3 is 14 amino acids long.

J is TRBJ2-3 and V is TRBV27, with D hard to call. Trimming pared 1 base from V and 5 bases from J, leaving 16 bases between. The CDR3 runs to 16 residues. Germline V gives CDR1 MNHEY, CDR2 SMNVEV (reference sequence). CDR3 amino acids: CASSLLAYGSKDTQYF. The CDR3 nucleotides read TGTGCCAGCAGTTTATTGGCTTACGGGTCCAAAGATACGCAGTATTTT.

The chain is built from TRBV28 and TRBJ2-5; 8 nucleotides line up with TRBD2. V was pared by 2 bases and J by 1 base, with 3 bases of the junction left unmatched. This CDR3 region has 15 residues. The germline CDR1 and CDR2 sequences are MDHEN and SYDVKM. Here the CDR3 DNA reads TGTGCCAGCAGTTTACGCGGGGGGCGCCAAGAGACCCAGTACTTC. It yields the protein CASSLRGGRQETQYF.

The rearrangement uses TRBV28 and TRBJ1-5, with 7 bases matching TRBD1. Trimming removed 7 bases from V and 4 bases from J; junction bases left unmatched: 4. Per germline, CDR1 MDHEN and CDR2 SYDVKM. This CDR3 has 13 residues. The CDR3 DNA sequence: TGTGCCAGCAAGAAGGGGGCGAATCAGCCCCAGCATTTT. This encodes CASKKGANQPQHF.

This chain uses TRBV7-4 with TRBJ1-2; tentative D call: TRBD1 (5 bases). CDR3 length: 15 amino acids. Per the germline V gene, CDR1 is SGHVT and CDR2 is SQSDAQ. Trimming removed 3 bases from V and 5 bases from J, with 16 bases in between. CDR3 protein: CASSFQGFRGYGYTF. CDR3 DNA: TGTGCCAGCAGCTTCCAGGGTTTTAGAGGTTATGGCTACACCTTC.

This chain joins TRBV19 and TRBJ1-3, with a possible D match to TRBD1 (5 bases). The ends were cut back, 2 bases at V and 1 base at J, with 9 bases in the middle. This CDR3 is 15 amino acids long. The germline gives CDR1 LNHDA, CDR2 SQIVND (reference sequence). CDR3 loop: CASSIQGHSGNTIYF. CDR3 coding DNA: TGTGCCAGTAGTATACAGGGCCATTCTGGAAACACCATATATTTT.

The V gene is TRBV7-9, the J gene TRBJ1-2, with D hard to call. The germline V gene encodes CDR1 SEHNR and CDR2 FQNEAQ (reference sequence). CDR3 length: 14 residues. V was clipped by 2 bases and J by 2 bases, with 9 bases between them. The CDR3 DNA follows: TGTGCCAGCAGCTTACCCCTGGAGAACTATGGCTACACCTTC. This codes for CASSLPLENYGYTF.

This rearrangement joins TRBV6-1 to TRBJ2-3, with D unresolved. V was clipped by 2 bases and J by 1 base, with 7 bases between them. CDR1 is MNHNS and CDR2 is SASEGT in the germline V gene. The CDR3 is 14 amino acids. The CDR3 sequence is CASSESVRTDTQYF. As DNA, the CDR3 is TGTGCCAGCAGTGAATCGGTCCGCACAGATACGCAGTATTTT.

The J gene is TRBJ2-1, the V gene TRBV14; the D gene is possibly TRBD2 (5 bases). This CDR3 has 16 amino acids. Germline-derived CDR1 and CDR2 are SGHDN and FVKESK. V was trimmed by 0 bases and J by 8 bases, leaving 17 bases between them. The CDR3 coding sequence is TGTGCCAGCAGCCAAGATGACTATACAACAATTGATGAGCAGTTCTTC. Translating it yields CASSQDDYTTIDEQFF.